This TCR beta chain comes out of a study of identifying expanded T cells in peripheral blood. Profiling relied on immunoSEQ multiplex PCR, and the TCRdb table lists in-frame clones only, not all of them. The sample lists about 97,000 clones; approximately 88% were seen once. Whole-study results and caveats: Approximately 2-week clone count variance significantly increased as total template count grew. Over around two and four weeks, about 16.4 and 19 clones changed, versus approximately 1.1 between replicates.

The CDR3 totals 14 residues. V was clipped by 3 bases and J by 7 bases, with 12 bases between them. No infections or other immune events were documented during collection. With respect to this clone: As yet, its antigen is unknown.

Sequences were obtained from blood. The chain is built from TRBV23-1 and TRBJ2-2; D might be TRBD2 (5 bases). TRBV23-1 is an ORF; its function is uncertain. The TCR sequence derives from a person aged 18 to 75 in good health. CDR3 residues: CASSHHGRGGELFF. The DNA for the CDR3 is TGCGCCAGCAGTCACCACGGTCGGGGCGGGGAGCTGTTTTTT.